This TCR beta chain appears in the sequencing data of a study of regulatory T cells in long-lasting Graves disease. Noted time point: newly diagnosed GD, antithyroid drugs for less than 3 months. RNA isolated from PBMCs was used to make the TCR library. The study, taken as a whole, reports: Favored gene segments in persistent disease were TRBV28, TRBJ1-2 and TRBJ2-5.

There are 13 residues in the CDR3. Germline-derived CDR1 and CDR2 are SGHRS and YFSETQ. V lost 5 bases to trimming and J lost 5 bases, with 11 bases between them. Ten or more counts support this clonotype. Its antigen is not identified. According to the study, TCR beta libraries were built with iRepertoire HTBI primers and CDR3-region Arm-PCR. TCRdb fed the multiplex PCR reads into MiXCR, producing one record per CDR3 protein. The sample comprises some 560,000 distinct CDR3 sequences, 15% to 20% of which are singletons, and 20% to 25% rests with the top ten. The same data also contributed to another study, on T cells in Graves' hyperthyroidism and ophthalmopathy. That investigation notes: No ophthalmopathy progression within 18 months constituted stable Graves' hyperthyroidism. Patients having uncontrolled infection, another autoimmune disease, pregnancy or lactation were not included.

The V call is TRBV5-1, the J call TRBJ2-4, with D perhaps matching TRBD1 (5 bases). Sequenced here: peripheral blood mononuclear cells (PBMCs), sampled at new diagnosis, from a patient treated with antithyroid drugs. The receptor comes from a woman aged 35-65 years with Graves disease. The CDR3 protein is CASRGPYENIQYF. As DNA, the CDR3 is TGCGCCAGCAGGGGGCCTTACGAAAACATTCAGTACTTC.